This is a list of T cell receptor beta chains from one sample in a study of blood T cell repertoires in COVID-19. The assay was immunoSEQ multiplex PCR, and TCRdb's table has in-frame clones only and misses some. The sample has about 190,000 clones, 82% seen once. Sequencing used peripheral blood. The receptors come from a woman aged 55-69 years with COVID-19, enrolled during active disease. The CDR3 runs from the conserved cysteine through the conserved F or W. The D gene is left open where the match is weak. Size is stated for part of the rows, as once, few or many counts, or as a class when the clone is expanded.

cdr3_aa	cdr3_nt	j_call	d_call	clone_size	v_call
CASSYGGATDTQYF	TGTGCCAGCAGTTACGGGGGGGCCACAGATACGCAGTATTTT	TRBJ2-3	.	many	TRBV6-2/TRBV6-3
CASTWTSSRGELFF	TGTGCCAGCACCTGGACTAGTAGCCGGGGGGAGCTGTTTTTT	TRBJ2-2	TRBD2	.	TRBV6-5
CASSAEGQRGYTQYF	TGTGCCAGCAGCGCAGAGGGACAGCGCGGCTACACGCAGTATTTT	TRBJ2-3	TRBD1	once	TRBV11-1
CAGSWGGPPTDTQYF	TGTGCCGGATCTTGGGGCGGACCCCCCACAGATACGCAGTATTTT	TRBJ2-3	.	many	TRBV6-5
CASSLTGLETQYF	TGTGCCAGCAGTCTGACAGGGCTAGAGACCCAGTACTTC	TRBJ2-5	TRBD1	.	TRBV6-2/TRBV6-3
CASSYSGTSTYGYTF	TGTGCCAGCAGTTACTCTGGGACATCAACCTATGGCTACACCTTC	TRBJ1-2	.	few	TRBV6-5
CASSYGSGSSYNEQFF	TGTGCCAGCAGTTACGGAAGCGGAAGCTCCTACAATGAGCAGTTCTTC	TRBJ2-1	.	few	TRBV6-2/TRBV6-3
CASSSTTSGNTIYF	TGTGCCAGCAGTTCAACAACCTCTGGAAACACCATATATTTT	TRBJ1-3	.	.	TRBV6-6
CAISEDRDIAGNTIYF	TGTGCCATCAGTGAGGACAGGGATATTGCTGGAAACACCATATATTTT	TRBJ1-3	TRBD1	.	TRBV10-3
CASSRGLAGVGNTDTQYF	TGTGCCAGCAGCCGGGGACTAGCGGGGGTGGGAAACACAGATACGCAGTATTTT	TRBJ2-3	TRBD2	.	TRBV7-3
CASSPSTNTEAFF	TGTGCCAGTTCGCCTAGTACGAACACTGAAGCTTTCTTT	TRBJ1-1	.	few	TRBV19
CASSYSGPPLHF	TGTGCCAGCAGTTACTCTGGGCCTCCTCTCCACTTT	TRBJ1-6	.	.	TRBV6-5
CASSLDTRGTNEKLFF	TGCGCCAGCAGCTTGGACACACGGGGGACTAATGAAAAACTGTTTTTT	TRBJ1-4	.	.	TRBV5-1
CSVYLDSSYEQYF	TGCAGCGTTTATCTCGACAGCTCCTACGAGCAGTACTTC	TRBJ2-7	.	.	TRBV29-1
CASSPDRAGANVLTF	TGTGCCAGCAGCCCCGACAGGGCTGGGGCCAACGTCCTGACTTTC	TRBJ2-6	TRBD1	once	TRBV6-5
CASSDFQGSGETQYF	TGTGCCAGCAGTGATTTTCAGGGGTCCGGGGAGACCCAGTACTTC	TRBJ2-5	.	.	TRBV2
CASSEFRGSSYNEQFF	TGTGCCAGCAGTGAATTTCGCGGGAGCTCCTACAATGAGCAGTTCTTC	TRBJ2-1	TRBD2	.	TRBV25-1
CATRATSGRGAGTDTQYF	TGTGCCACCCGAGCGACTAGCGGGAGAGGTGCGGGCACAGATACGCAGTATTTT	TRBJ2-3	TRBD2	.	TRBV10-3
CSASNSQETQYF	TGCAGTGCTAGTAATAGCCAAGAGACCCAGTACTTC	TRBJ2-5	.	.	TRBV20-1
CASSPRGRRDITDTQYF	TGTGCCAGCAGCCCGAGAGGGAGACGAGACATCACAGATACGCAGTATTTT	TRBJ2-3	.	.	TRBV9
CASSLRGREGTEAFF	TGTGCCAGCAGTCTACGGGGCAGGGAGGGCACTGAAGCTTTCTTT	TRBJ1-1	.	once	TRBV3-1/TRBV3-2
CASSESAGTDTQYF	TGTGCCAGCAGCGAAAGCGCGGGAACAGATACGCAGTATTTT	TRBJ2-3	.	.	TRBV7-2
CASSSTRWPLRRTGDQPQHF	TGTGCCAGCAGCTCAACCCGGTGGCCCTTAAGAAGGACAGGGGATCAGCCCCAGCATTTT	TRBJ1-5	TRBD1	.	TRBV11-3
CASSGRGVHNTEAFF	TGCGCCAGCAGCGGACGGGGGGTACACAACACTGAAGCTTTCTTT	TRBJ1-1	.	.	TRBV5-1
CASSFLRNTGELFF	TGTGCCAGCAGCTTCCTCAGGAACACCGGGGAGCTGTTTTTT	TRBJ2-2	.	.	TRBV7-2
CASRGQGDQPQHF	TGTGCCAGCAGGGGACAGGGAGATCAGCCCCAGCATTTT	TRBJ1-5	TRBD1	few	TRBV12-3/TRBV12-4
CASSRQGIEGEAFF	TGCGCCAGCAGCCGACAGGGTATCGAGGGTGAAGCTTTCTTT	TRBJ1-1	TRBD1	few	TRBV4-1
CASSFSTDLNTEAFF	TGCGCCAGCAGCTTCAGTACAGATTTGAACACTGAAGCTTTCTTT	TRBJ1-1	.	few	TRBV5-1
CASSSSSPGLALKAYNEQFF	TGTGCCAGCAGTTCCTCCTCCCCGGGACTAGCATTGAAGGCCTACAATGAGCAGTTCTTC	TRBJ2-1	TRBD2	.	TRBV28
CASSSGGFGVTDTQYF	TGTGCCAGCAGCTCAGGGGGCTTCGGGGTCACAGATACGCAGTATTTT	TRBJ2-3	TRBD1	.	TRBV7-3
CASSLGAGTNEKLFF	TGTGCCAGCAGCTTAGGGGCGGGGACTAATGAAAAACTGTTTTTT	TRBJ1-4	.	.	TRBV7-9
CASSDRGQVEAFF	TGTGCCAGCAGTGACCGAGGGCAGGTTGAAGCTTTCTTT	TRBJ1-1	.	.	TRBV6-1
CASSPAGYGEKLFF	TGTGCCAGCAGCCCGGCGGGGTATGGCGAAAAACTGTTTTTT	TRBJ1-4	.	.	TRBV14
CASSPTRTGNDEQYF	TGTGCCAGCAGTCCGACTAGGACAGGGAACGACGAGCAGTACTTC	TRBJ2-7	TRBD1	.	TRBV6-2/TRBV6-3
CASSERGLAVLWNEQFF	TGCGCCAGCAGTGAGAGGGGACTAGCGGTCCTTTGGAATGAGCAGTTCTTC	TRBJ2-1	TRBD2	.	TRBV10-2
CASSYQVGGSDTQYF	TGTGCCAGCAGTTATCAAGTTGGCGGGAGTGATACGCAGTATTTT	TRBJ2-3	TRBD2	.	TRBV6-5
CASTGQGREKLFF	TGTGCCAGTACGGGACAGGGGCGTGAAAAACTGTTTTTT	TRBJ1-4	TRBD1	.	TRBV6-6
CATSRGGDTDTQYF	TGTGCCACCAGCAGGGGGGGAGACACAGATACGCAGTATTTT	TRBJ2-3	.	.	TRBV15